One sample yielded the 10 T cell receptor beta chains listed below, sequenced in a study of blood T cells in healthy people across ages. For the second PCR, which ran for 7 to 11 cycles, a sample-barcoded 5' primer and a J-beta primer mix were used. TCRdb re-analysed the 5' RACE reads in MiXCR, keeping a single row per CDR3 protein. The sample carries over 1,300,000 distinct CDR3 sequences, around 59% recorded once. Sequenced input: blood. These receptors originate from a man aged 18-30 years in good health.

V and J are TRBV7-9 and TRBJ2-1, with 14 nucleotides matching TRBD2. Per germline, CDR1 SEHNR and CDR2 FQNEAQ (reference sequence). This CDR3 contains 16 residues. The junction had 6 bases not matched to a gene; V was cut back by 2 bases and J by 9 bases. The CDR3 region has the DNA TGTGCCAGCAGCTTATTGGGAGGACTAGCGGGAGGTGAGCAGTTCTTC. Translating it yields CASSLLGGLAGGEQFF.

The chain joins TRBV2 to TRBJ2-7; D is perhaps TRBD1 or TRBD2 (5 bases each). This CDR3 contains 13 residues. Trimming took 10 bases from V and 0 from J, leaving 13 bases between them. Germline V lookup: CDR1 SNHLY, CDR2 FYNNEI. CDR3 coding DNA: TGTGCCACCCGGGACCAACGCTCCTACGAGCAGTACTTC. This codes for CATRDQRSYEQYF.

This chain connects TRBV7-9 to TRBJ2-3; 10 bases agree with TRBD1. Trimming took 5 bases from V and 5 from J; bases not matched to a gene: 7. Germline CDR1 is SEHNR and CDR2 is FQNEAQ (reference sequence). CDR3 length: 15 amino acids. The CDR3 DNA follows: TGTGCCAGCAGCCACGGGACAGGGGTAAAAGATACGCAGTATTTT. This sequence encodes CASSHGTGVKDTQYF.

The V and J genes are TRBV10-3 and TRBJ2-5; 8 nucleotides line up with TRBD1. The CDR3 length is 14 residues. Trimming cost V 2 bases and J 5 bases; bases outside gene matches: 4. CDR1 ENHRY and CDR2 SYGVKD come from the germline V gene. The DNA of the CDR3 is TGTGCCATCAGTGAGGCAGGGGGCTTGGAGACCCAGTACTTC. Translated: CAISEAGGLETQYF.

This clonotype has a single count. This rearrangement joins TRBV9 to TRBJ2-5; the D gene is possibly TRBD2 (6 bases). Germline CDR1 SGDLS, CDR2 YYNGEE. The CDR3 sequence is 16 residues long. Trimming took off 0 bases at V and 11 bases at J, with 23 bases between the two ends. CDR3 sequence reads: CASSVERAGSYNEQYF. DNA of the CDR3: TGTGCCAGCAGCGTAGAGCGTGCGGGGAGCTACAATGAGCAGTACTTC.

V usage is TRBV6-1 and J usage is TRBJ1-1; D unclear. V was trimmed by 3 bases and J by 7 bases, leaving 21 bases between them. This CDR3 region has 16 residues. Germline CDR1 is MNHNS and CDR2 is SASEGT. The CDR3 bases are TGTGCCAGCAGTGACCCCCGGTTGGGCAGACAAGGTGAAGCTTTCTTT. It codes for CASSDPRLGRQGEAFF.

DNA for the CDR3: TGTGCCACCAGTGATTTAGGGGCAAAACGGGACACTGAAGCTTTCTTT. It yields the protein CATSDLGAKRDTEAFF. The chain couples TRBV24-1 to TRBJ1-1, with D possibly TRBD1 on 5 matching bases. Germline CDR1 KGHDR, CDR2 SFDVKD. Deletions cut 1 base from V and 3 bases from J, with 14 bases between. This CDR3 is built from 16 residues.

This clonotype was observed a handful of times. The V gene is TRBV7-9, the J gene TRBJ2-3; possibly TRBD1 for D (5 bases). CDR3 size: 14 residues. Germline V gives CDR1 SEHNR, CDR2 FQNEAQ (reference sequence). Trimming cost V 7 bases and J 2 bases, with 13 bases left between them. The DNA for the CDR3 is TGTGCCAGCATCAAGGCAGGGCCCACAGATACGCAGTATTTT. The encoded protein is CASIKAGPTDTQYF. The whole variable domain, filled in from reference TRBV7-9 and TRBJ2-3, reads DTGVSQNPRHKITKRGQNVTFRCDPISEHNRLYWYRQTLGQGPEFLTYFQNEAQLEKSRLLSDRFSAERPKGSFSTLEIQRTEQGDSAMYLCASIKAGPTDTQYFGPGTRLTVL.

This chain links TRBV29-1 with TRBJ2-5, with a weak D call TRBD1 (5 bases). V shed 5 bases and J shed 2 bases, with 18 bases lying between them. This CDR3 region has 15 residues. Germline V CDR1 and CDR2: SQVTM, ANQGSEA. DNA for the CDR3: TGCAGCGTTCGGAACTTGACAGCCCCTCAAGAGACCCAGTACTTC. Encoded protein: CSVRNLTAPQETQYF.

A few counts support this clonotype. CDR3: CASSRGASGNTIYF. The CDR3 bases are TGTGCCAGCAGTCGAGGGGCGTCTGGAAACACCATATATTTT. The chain links TRBV25-1 to TRBJ1-3; D might be TRBD1 (5 bases). CDR1 and CDR2 (germline): MGHDK, SYGVNS. The CDR3 covers 14 residues. Trimming cost V 5 bases and J 1 base, with 9 bases left between them.